The next 13 T cell receptor beta chains were all read from a single sample in a study of control samples from healthy donors and cancer patients. The assay was immunoSEQ multiplex PCR, and TCRdb's table has in-frame clones only and misses some. The sample records more than 15,000 clones, about 88% being singletons. The material sequenced was PBMCs. The receptors were gathered from a woman in her sixties with head and neck cancer.

The table lists this clone with a count of one. One junction end does not reproduce the germline sequence, and a read error may be involved. V is TRBV18 and J is TRBJ2-6; 8 bases are a match to TRBD1. The CDR3 is made up of 18 amino acids. Germline CDR1 KGHSH, CDR2 LQKENI. The CDR3 is CASSPTGTGPSRANVLTF. The CDR3, as DNA: TGTGCCAGCTCACCAACAGGGACAGGCCCCTCTCGGGCCAACGTCCTGACTTTC.

This chain connects TRBV6-6 to TRBJ1-1; a weak D match, TRBD1 (5 bases). Trimming stripped 8 bases from V and 5 bases from J, with 9 bases between. Germline loops: CDR1 MNHNY, CDR2 SVGAGI (reference sequence). The CDR3 sequence is 11 residues long. As DNA, the CDR3 is TGTGCCAGCGGGGGACGGACTGAAGCTTTCTTT. Encoded protein: CASGGRTEAFF.

V gene TRBV28 combines with J gene TRBJ1-6; D remains ambiguous. Germline values: CDR1 MDHEN, CDR2 SYDVKM. CDR3 length equals 13 residues. Trimming left V 6 bases short and J 6 bases short, with 9 bases between. CDR3 in amino acids: CASREDPNSPLHF. CDR3 DNA: TGTGCCAGCAGAGAGGACCCTAATTCACCCCTCCACTTT.

This chain uses TRBV5-1 with TRBJ1-3; unclear D gene. V lost 3 bases to trimming and J lost 0 bases, with 7 bases between them. CDR1 is SGHRS, CDR2 YFSETQ, per germline. This CDR3 is built from 14 residues. CDR3 nucleotides: TGCGCCAGCAGCTCGGACGGCTCTGGAAACACCATATATTTT. Translation gives CASSSDGSGNTIYF.

The chain is built from TRBV29-1 and TRBJ2-1, with D possibly TRBD2 on 5 matching bases. Germline lookup yields CDR1 SQVTM and CDR2 ANQGSEA. Trimming stripped 3 bases from V and 1 base from J, with 7 bases between. This CDR3 region has 13 residues. DNA of the CDR3: TGCAGCGTTGAGGGGAGATCCTACAATGAGCAGTTCTTC. It is translated as CSVEGRSYNEQFF.

The chain combines TRBV2 with TRBJ1-2; 7 bases line up with TRBD1. The germline V gene has CDR1 SNHLY and CDR2 FYNNEI. With V trimmed by 4 bases and J by 2 bases, 7 bases remained unmatched. The CDR3 runs 15 residues. Here the CDR3 DNA reads TGTGCCAGCAGTGTAGTGGACAGGCTGAACTATGGCTACACCTTC. Translation gives CASSVVDRLNYGYTF.

This clone has only one observation. The chain combines TRBV5-1 with TRBJ1-2; TRBD1 aligns across 9 bases. After removal of 0 bases from V and 5 bases from J, the junction contained 2 bases not matched to a gene. Germline CDR1 reads SGHRS; CDR2 reads YFSETQ. The CDR3 is made up of 14 amino acids. The CDR3 region is CASSLGDREYGYTF. CDR3 sequence (DNA): TGCGCCAGCAGCTTGGGGGACAGGGAATATGGCTACACCTTC.

The genes are TRBV27 and TRBJ2-1; TRBD2 agrees at 12 bases. Germline values: CDR1 MNHEY, CDR2 SMNVEV (reference sequence). The CDR3 length is 17 residues. V lost 2 bases and J lost 3; bases outside the gene matches: 5. This CDR3 is CASSLAGTSGYYNEQFF. The CDR3 DNA reads TGTGCCAGCAGTTTAGCCGGGACTAGCGGGTACTACAATGAGCAGTTCTTC.

This sequence joins TRBV7-9 and TRBJ2-1; 12 positions match TRBD1. The ends lost 5 bases at V and 8 bases at J; junction bases unmatched: 4. Per the germline V gene, CDR1 is SEHNR and CDR2 is FQNEAQ (reference sequence). The CDR3 length is 14 residues. CDR3 loop: CASSLGQGAHEQFF. The CDR3 bases are TGTGCCAGCAGCCTGGGACAGGGGGCCCATGAGCAGTTCTTC.

J is TRBJ2-7 and V is TRBV18, with 11 bases identical to TRBD1. From germline, CDR1 is KGHSH and CDR2 LQKENI. This CDR3 is built from 15 residues. The V gene end was trimmed by 5 bases and the J gene end by 7 bases; junction bases not matched to a gene: 10. The CDR3 is CASSYTGTGGKEQYF. CDR3 nucleotide sequence: TGTGCCAGCTCATATACCGGGACAGGGGGAAAGGAGCAGTACTTC.

The rearrangement uses TRBV19 and TRBJ1-5; no definite D call. The CDR3 is 13 amino acids. Germline CDR1 reads LNHDA; CDR2 reads SQIVND (reference sequence). V lost 4 bases to trimming and J lost 5 bases, with 9 bases between them. The CDR3 DNA follows: TGTGCCAGTAGTACCCAGCCCCATCAGCCCCAGCATTTT. Translating it yields CASSTQPHQPQHF.

CDR3 nucleotide sequence: TGTGCCAGCAGTTTACTATGGCTAGGCGATGAGCAGTTCTTC. Its protein product is CASSLLWLGDEQFF. This chain uses TRBV28 with TRBJ2-1, with D unresolved. Trimming pared 2 bases from V and 8 bases from J, leaving 13 bases between. CDR3 length equals 14 residues. Germline V gene sequence: CDR1 MDHEN, CDR2 SYDVKM.

This clone was seen a handful of times. The gene calls are TRBV6-4 and TRBJ2-1, with 7 bases matching TRBD2. The CDR3 covers 14 residues. The V gene's germline CDR1 is MRHNA and CDR2 SNTAGT. V shed 6 bases and J 9 bases; nucleotides not matched to a gene: 11. Here the CDR3 reads CASSPSPGGGEQFF. CDR3 DNA sequence: TGTGCCAGCAGCCCAAGCCCGGGGGGTGGTGAGCAGTTCTTC.